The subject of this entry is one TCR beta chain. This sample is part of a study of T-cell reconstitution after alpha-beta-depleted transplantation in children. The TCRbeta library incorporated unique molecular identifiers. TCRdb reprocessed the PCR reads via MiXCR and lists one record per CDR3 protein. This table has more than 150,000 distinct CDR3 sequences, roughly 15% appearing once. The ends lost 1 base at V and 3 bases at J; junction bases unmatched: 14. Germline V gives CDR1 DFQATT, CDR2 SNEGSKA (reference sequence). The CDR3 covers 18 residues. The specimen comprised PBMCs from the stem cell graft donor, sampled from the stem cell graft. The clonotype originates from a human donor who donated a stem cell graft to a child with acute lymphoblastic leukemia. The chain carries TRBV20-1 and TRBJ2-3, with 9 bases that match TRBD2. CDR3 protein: CSARAPPGIAGATDTQYF. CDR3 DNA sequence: TGCAGTGCTAGAGCCCCCCCGGGGATAGCGGGAGCTACAGATACGCAGTATTTT.